One sample yielded the 31 T cell receptor beta chains listed below, sequenced in a study of tumor-infiltrating lymphocytes in oesophageal squamous cell carcinoma. One entry per CDR3 protein, called by TCRdb with MiXCR from the PCR reads. The table shows 14,000 or so distinct CDR3 sequences, with around 46% occurring only once. Sequences were obtained from esophageal tumor tissue. The receptor set was obtained from a male donor with esophageal squamous cell carcinoma.

A remark on this clonotype: Sequence at one end of the junction differs from germline and may be a read error. J is TRBJ2-7 and V is TRBV12-3 or TRBV12-4; D tentatively fits TRBD1 or TRBD2 (5 bases each). CDR3 length: 14 amino acids. In DNA form, the CDR3 reads TGTGCCAGCAGTTTAGGTCGGGGCCTGTGGGAGCAGTTATTC. The encoded protein is CASSLGRGLWEQLF.

The chain's CDR3 is CASSLERVETQYF. Written as DNA, the CDR3 is TGTGCCAGCAGTTTAGAAAGGGTCGAGACCCAGTACTTC. The genes are TRBV28 and TRBJ2-5, with D unclear. Germline assignment: CDR1 MDHEN and CDR2 SYDVKM. Between the trimmed V and J ends, which lost 2 bases and 5 bases, there was a span of 9 bases. The CDR3 length is 13 residues.

There are many counts of this clonotype. A read error may produce the germline difference seen at one junction end. This chain links TRBV27 with TRBJ2-4, with a weak D call TRBD1 (5 bases). The CDR3 spans 14 residues. CDR1 is MNHEY and CDR2 is SMNVEV in the germline V gene (reference sequence). The CDR3 DNA is TGTGCCAGCAGTTTACGCAGGGATAATTCACCCCTCCACTTC. Translation: CASSLRRDNSPLHF.

The V gene is TRBV6-1, the J gene TRBJ2-5; 9 positions match TRBD2. The J call may be mistaken, given a closer DNA end match to TRBJ2-1. The CDR3 has 17 amino acids. From germline, CDR1 is MNHNS and CDR2 SASEGT. The CDR3 sequence is CASSGTSDTFRGNEQFF. DNA of the CDR3: TGTGCCAGCAGTGGGACTAGCGACACCTTTAGAGGTAATGAGCAGTTCTTC.

A remark on this clonotype: Compared with germline, one end of the junction differs, possibly owing to a read error. The chain joins TRBV28 to TRBJ1-6; D might be TRBD1 (5 bases). Per the germline V gene, CDR1 is MDHEN and CDR2 is SYDVKM. This CDR3 region has 14 residues. CDR3 in amino acids: CASSLLTDNPPLHF. In nucleotides, the CDR3 is TGTGCCAGCAGTTTATTGACAGATAATCCACCCCTCCACTTT.

There are many counts of this clonotype. This chain joins TRBV28 and TRBJ2-7, with 7 positions matching TRBD2. With V trimmed by 6 bases and J by 3 bases, 11 bases remained unmatched. The CDR3 totals 15 residues. Germline-derived CDR1 and CDR2 are MDHEN and SYDVKM. The CDR3 coding sequence is TGTGCCAGCAGAAATAGCGGGCTACAAGGCTACGAGCAGTACTTC. Residues: CASRNSGLQGYEQYF.

The gene calls are TRBV7-6 and TRBJ2-3; TRBD2 matches 12 bases. The J call may be incorrect, as the DNA end agrees better with TRBJ2-5. Germline V lookup: CDR1 SGHVS, CDR2 FNYEAQ. The CDR3 sequence is 19 residues long. The CDR3 sequence: CASSLRFASGGDRKETQYF. The CDR3, as DNA: TGTGCCAGCAGCTTACGGTTCGCTAGCGGGGGGGATCGTAAAGAGACCCAGTACTTC.

This CDR3 reads CASSQGQGGETQYF. The CDR3 DNA follows: TGTGCCAGCAGTCAAGGACAGGGCGGAGAGACCCAGTACTTC. This chain links TRBV6-1 with TRBJ2-1; 8 bases match TRBD1. The tail of the sequence fits TRBJ2-5 better, so the J call may be wrong. The CDR3 consists of 14 residues. Per the germline V gene, CDR1 is MNHNS and CDR2 is SASEGT.

This clonotype was recorded many times. The chain links TRBV4-2 to TRBJ2-1; 11 positions agree with TRBD2. The CDR3 is made up of 15 amino acids. Trimming at V came to 2 bases and at J to 3 bases, leaving 0 bases not matched to a gene. Germline lookup yields CDR1 LGHNA and CDR2 YNFKEQ. DNA of the CDR3: TGTGCCAGCAGCCAAACTAGCGGGAGCTACAATGAGCAGTTCTTC. It is translated as CASSQTSGSYNEQFF.

J is TRBJ2-7 and V is TRBV7-2, with 11 positions matching TRBD1. The V gene's germline CDR1 is SGHTA and CDR2 FQGNSA. V was clipped by 5 bases and J by 3 bases; unmatched bases: 9. CDR3 size: 16 residues. The CDR3 DNA sequence: TGTGCCAGCAGCGCCGCGGGACAGGGGGGTCTCTACGAGCAGTACTTC. Its translation: CASSAAGQGGLYEQYF.

By share, this clonotype ranks as medium-sized (0.01 to 0.1%). This sequence joins TRBV12-3 or TRBV12-4 and TRBJ2-1; TRBD1 agrees at 10 bases. This CDR3 is 19 amino acids long. The J segment lost 5 bases and the V segment lost 5 bases, leaving 18 bases of the junction unmatched. The CDR3 DNA reads TGTGCCAGCAGTCCCTGGACAGGGGGTAAGAGGTATGGAGACAATGAGCAGTTCTTC. It encodes CASSPWTGGKRYGDNEQFF.

The V gene is TRBV7-2, the J gene TRBJ2-2; a weak D match, TRBD2 (5 bases). The CDR3 covers 15 residues. V gave up 4 bases and J gave up 1 base, with 10 bases separating them. In germline, CDR1 is SGHTA, CDR2 FQGNSA. The CDR3 bases are TGTGCCAGCAGCTCCCGAGGGTGGAACACCGGGGAGCTGTTTTTT. Residues: CASSSRGWNTGELFF.

This chain links TRBV12-3 or TRBV12-4 with TRBJ2-1; D may be TRBD2 (5 bases). There are 15 residues in the CDR3. Trimming took off 2 bases at V and 0 bases at J, with 8 bases between the two ends. The CDR3 loop is CASSLMGSSYNEQFF. In nucleotides, the CDR3 is TGTGCCAGCAGTTTAATGGGGAGCTCCTACAATGAGCAGTTCTTC.

There are a few counts of this clonotype. The gene calls are TRBV7-3 and TRBJ2-1; possible D gene TRBD2, 5 bases. From germline, CDR1 is SGHTA and CDR2 FQGTGA. The CDR3 has 16 residues. Trimming took off 1 base at V and 8 bases at J, with 18 bases between the two ends. For the CDR3, the DNA is TGTGCCAGCAGCTTAAGAGCTAGCAAGGGTTGGGATGAGCAGTTCTTC. Its translation is CASSLRASKGWDEQFF.

The chain carries TRBV20-1 and TRBJ2-1; no clear D. Germline CDR1 is DFQATT and CDR2 is SNEGSKA (reference sequence). This CDR3 has 11 residues. Trimming took 0 bases from V and 7 from J, leaving 4 bases between them. CDR3 residues: CSARERNEQFF. CDR3 sequence (DNA): TGCAGTGCTAGAGAACGGAATGAGCAGTTCTTC.

This clonotype was seen repeatedly, ten times or more. This may stem from a read error, because a much larger clone lies one nucleotide away. This chain uses TRBV19 with TRBJ2-1; possible D gene TRBD2, 5 bases. This CDR3 comprises 14 residues. Germline-derived CDR1 and CDR2 are LNHDA and SQIVND (reference sequence). V was clipped by 1 base and J by 13 bases, with 17 bases between them. The chain's CDR3 is CASSIGLGRETQFF. CDR3 bases: TGTGCCAGTAGTATAGGCCTAGGGAGAGAGACCCAGTTCTTC.

This chain joins TRBV12-3 or TRBV12-4 and TRBJ2-7; no clear D. The CDR3 extends over 15 amino acids. The V gene lost 5 bases and the J gene lost 2 bases, with 16 bases spanning the gap. The CDR3, as DNA: TGTGCCAGCAGTCTAGGACCGATTAGTGCCTACGAGCAGTACTTC. Protein: CASSLGPISAYEQYF.

This clonotype has just a few counts. The chain employs TRBV7-6 and TRBJ2-5; maybe TRBD1 (6 bases). The CDR3 has 19 amino acids. Trimming stripped 3 bases from V and 5 bases from J, with 28 bases between. Germline V gene data show CDR1 as SGHVS and CDR2 as FNYEAQ. The CDR3 sequence: CASSFLTGTVGAWRETQYF. The CDR3 DNA is TGTGCCAGCAGCTTTCTTACGGGTACAGTGGGGGCGTGGAGGGAGACCCAGTACTTC.

As for this clonotype: A read error may produce the germline difference seen at one junction end. The chain combines TRBV7-6 with TRBJ2-5; D perhaps matches TRBD1 (8 bases). Germline loops: CDR1 SGHVS, CDR2 FNYEAQ. The length of the CDR3 is 14 residues. For the CDR3, the DNA is TGTGCTAGCAGCCTATCCACAGGGGGGGGGACCCAGTACTTC. Translating gives CASSLSTGGGTQYF. Full variable domain (outside the CDR3, taken from reference TRBV7-6 and TRBJ2-5): GAGVSQSPRYKVTKRGQDVALRCDPISGHVSLYWYRQALGQGPEFLTYFNYEAQQDKSGLPNDRFSAERPEGSISTLTIQRTEQRDSAMYRCASSLSTGGGTQYFGPGTRLLVL.

Ten or more counts support this clonotype. The J gene is TRBJ1-2, the V gene TRBV28, with D unclear. V gave up 3 bases and J gave up 3 bases, with 8 bases separating them. The CDR3 sequence is 13 residues long. Germline values: CDR1 MDHEN, CDR2 SYDVKM. In nucleotides, the CDR3 is TGTGCCAGCAGTTTGGGTATGGACTATGGCTACACCTTC. Its translation: CASSLGMDYGYTF.

The CDR3 DNA reads TGTGCCAGCAGCAGACCCCCAGGGCGGTGGCAGTTCTTC. It is translated as CASSRPPGRWQFF. The chain has TRBV7-4 and TRBJ2-5, with TRBD1 as a possible D gene (5 bases). The J call may be incorrect, as the DNA end agrees better with TRBJ2-1. Looked up from germline, CDR1 is SGHVT and CDR2 is SQSDAQ. The CDR3 totals 13 residues.

This clonotype has only one observation. The chain is built from TRBV7-2 and TRBJ2-5; D remains unclear. The CDR3 is made up of 12 amino acids. The germline V gene encodes CDR1 SGHTA and CDR2 FQGNSA. V was pared by 1 base and J by 13 bases, with 13 bases between. Here the CDR3 reads CASSLGDWQRYF. As DNA, the CDR3 is TGTGCCAGCAGCTTAGGCGACTGGCAGCGGTACTTC.

This clonotype was counted ten times or more. CDR3 region: CASTPGLAGTGDTQYF. The CDR3 DNA sequence: TGTGCCAGTACCCCTGGACTAGCGGGAACGGGAGATACGCAGTATTTT. The V gene is TRBV19, the J gene TRBJ2-3, with 12 bases matching TRBD2. CDR1 and CDR2 (germline): LNHDA, SQIVND (reference sequence). This CDR3 contains 16 residues. Germline trimming cut 7 bases from V and 5 bases from J; bases unmatched to any gene: 10.

The genes are TRBV28 and TRBJ2-5, with a tentative D call TRBD2 (6 bases). With the DNA end fitting TRBJ2-7 better, the J assignment may be wrong. Germline-derived CDR1 and CDR2 are MDHEN and SYDVKM. This CDR3 has 13 residues. This chain's CDR3 is CASSFLGGYEQYF. The CDR3 DNA reads TGTGCCAGCAGTTTCTTGGGGGGCTACGAGCAGTACTTC.

V is TRBV11-1 and J is TRBJ2-3; the match to TRBD1 covers 8 bases. This CDR3 has 15 amino acids. CDR1 is SGHAT and CDR2 is FQDESV in the germline V gene (reference sequence). V lost 5 bases, J lost 3 bases, and 7 bases stayed unmatched. CDR3 in amino acids: CASSLQGGETDTQYF. The CDR3 DNA reads TGTGCCAGCAGCCTACAGGGGGGTGAGACAGATACGCAGTATTTT.

This clonotype was recorded only once. This chain connects TRBV6-1 to TRBJ1-5; unclear D gene. The V end was cut by 6 bases, the J end by 0 bases, with 15 bases between. The germline V gene encodes CDR1 MNHNS and CDR2 SASEGT. The CDR3 spans 16 residues. CDR3 DNA: TGTGCCAGCAGCCCAAGTCTTTCCTATAGCAATCAGCCCCAGCATTTT. The encoded protein is CASSPSLSYSNQPQHF.

The rearrangement joins TRBV2 to TRBJ2-3; D is undetermined. The J call could be wrong; TRBJ1-1 is a better fit for the DNA end. This CDR3 has 12 amino acids. Germline V gene sequence: CDR1 SNHLY, CDR2 FYNNEI. The CDR3 loop reads CASSETSREAFF. CDR3 nucleotide sequence: TGTGCCAGCAGTGAGACCAGCAGGGAAGCTTTCTTT.

This chain joins TRBV14 and TRBJ1-2; D ambiguous. This CDR3 comprises 14 residues. V shed 4 bases and J shed 4 bases, with 13 bases lying between them. Germline CDR1 and CDR2: SGHDN and FVKESK. Written as DNA, the CDR3 is TGTGCCAGCAGCCCTATGGGAGAAGGCTATGGCTACACCTTC. Encoded protein: CASSPMGEGYGYTF.

This clonotype was seen at least ten times. This chain joins TRBV11-2 and TRBJ2-1, with D maybe TRBD2 (5 bases). Trimming cost V 1 base and J 6 bases, with 19 bases left between them. The CDR3 extends over 17 amino acids. Looked up from germline, CDR1 is SGHAT and CDR2 is FQNNGV. CDR3 coding DNA: TGTGCCAGCAGCTTAGTTCCTCTCTCGAGGGCCGGCAATGAGCAGTTCTTC. It encodes CASSLVPLSRAGNEQFF.

The gene calls are TRBV10-3 and TRBJ2-5; TRBD1 matches 11 bases. The J call may be wrong; the DNA end is better matched by TRBJ2-1. CDR3 length: 15 amino acids. Germline V gene sequence: CDR1 ENHRY, CDR2 SYGVKD. CDR3 nucleotide sequence: TGTGCCATCAGTGGGACAGGGGGCGATAAGAATGAGCAGTTCTTC. It is translated as CAISGTGGDKNEQFF.

This clonotype has a count of ten or more. This may come from a read error, since a much larger clone is one base off. V is TRBV7-9 and J is TRBJ2-5; D perhaps matches TRBD2 (5 bases). The CDR3 totals 13 residues. Germline CDR1 is SEHNR and CDR2 is FQNEAQ (reference sequence). The V end lost 8 bases, the J end lost 11 bases, and 21 bases lay between the germline ends. The CDR3 region is CASLWLAGNEQYF. CDR3 sequence (DNA): TGTGCCAGCCTTTGGCTAGCCGGCAATGAGCAGTACTTC. The variable domain in full, completed from reference TRBV7-9 and TRBJ2-5, reads DTGVSQNPRHKITKRGQNVTFRCDPISEHNRLYWYRQTLGQGPEFLTYFQNEAQLEKSRLLSDRFSAERPKGSFSTLEIQRTEQGDSAMYLCASLWLAGNEQYFGPGTRLLVL.